These 29 T cell receptor beta chains were sequenced from one sample in a study of T cells in Graves' hyperthyroidism and ophthalmopathy. Template material for amplifying TCR beta CDR3 regions consisted of RNA transcripts. Primed by the HTBI set, a first-round RT-PCR was run on the TCR CDR3. Via MiXCR, TCRdb re-called the multiplex PCR reads, giving one row per CDR3 protein. The data contain about 59,000 distinct CDR3 sequences, roughly 58% of them singletons. Sequencing was done on a sample of blood. The origin of the receptors is a woman aged 60-75 years with Graves' ophthalmopathy.

This rearrangement joins TRBV6-1 to TRBJ1-6, with 8 bases identical to TRBD1. From germline, CDR1 is MNHNS and CDR2 SASEGT. The CDR3 sequence is 14 residues long. Trimming at V came to 1 base and at J to 7 bases, leaving 0 bases not matched to a gene. The CDR3 sequence is CASSEGTGNSPLHF. CDR3 in DNA: TGTGCCAGCAGTGAAGGGACAGGGAATTCACCCCTCCACTTT.

This chain connects TRBV25-1 to TRBJ2-3, with 8 positions matching TRBD1. Germline CDR1 is MGHDK and CDR2 is SYGVNS. Trimming at V came to 8 bases and at J to 5 bases, leaving 15 bases not matched to a gene. The CDR3 runs 16 residues. CDR3 protein: CASSPYFSGGIDTQYF. Here the CDR3 DNA reads TGTGCCAGCTCACCATATTTTTCAGGGGGCATAGATACGCAGTATTTT.

As for this clonotype: One junction end does not reproduce the germline sequence, and a read error may be involved. The V call is TRBV5-4, the J call TRBJ1-6; weak D call: TRBD1 (5 bases). The CDR3 is 15 residues long. Germline assignment: CDR1 SGHNT and CDR2 YYREEE (reference sequence). In DNA form, the CDR3 reads TGTACCAGCAGCCCGGGACCTCTTAGTGGTTCACCCCTCCGCTTT. It is translated as CTSSPGPLSGSPLRF.

The chain links TRBV11-2 to TRBJ2-2; TRBD2 aligns across 7 bases. CDR3 size: 16 residues. The germline CDR1 and CDR2 sequences are SGHAT and FQNNGV. The V and J ends lost 5 bases and 5 bases, in that order; junction bases with no gene match: 11. The CDR3 sequence: CASSPKGTIETGELFF. The CDR3 DNA is TGTGCCAGCAGCCCAAAAGGGACTATTGAAACCGGGGAGCTGTTTTTT.

This sequence joins TRBV2 and TRBJ2-3; D is unclear. The ends were cut back, 8 bases at V and 1 base at J, with 10 bases in the middle. This CDR3 has 13 residues. CDR1 SNHLY and CDR2 FYNNEI come from the germline V gene. This chain's CDR3 is CASGRQGTDTQYF. The CDR3 DNA is TGTGCCAGCGGTCGTCAGGGCACAGATACGCAGTATTTT.

CDR3 sequence reads: CSARVRQGAGQPQHF. The CDR3 DNA is TGCAGTGCTAGAGTTAGACAGGGGGCCGGTCAGCCCCAGCATTTT. The chain combines TRBV20-1 with TRBJ1-5; 10 bases align to TRBD1. Germline-derived CDR1 and CDR2 are DFQATT and SNEGSKA (reference sequence). The CDR3 length is 15 residues. The V segment lost 1 base and the J segment 6 bases; nucleotides outside the gene matches: 6.

V is TRBV5-8 and J is TRBJ1-1, with D perhaps matching TRBD1 (6 bases). The germline gives CDR1 SGHTS, CDR2 YDEGEE. Trimming shortened V by 0 bases and J by 2 bases, and 11 bases separated the two germline ends. The CDR3 is made up of 15 amino acids. The CDR3, as DNA: TGTGCCAGCAGCTTGGACAGGGATGGAAACACTGAAGCTTTCTTT. Protein: CASSLDRDGNTEAFF.

About this clonotype itself: A junction end diverges from the germline sequence, so it may reflect a read error. This rearrangement joins TRBV3-1 to TRBJ2-3; 7 bases match TRBD2. The germline gives CDR1 LGHDT, CDR2 YNNKEL (reference sequence). The CDR3 length is 16 residues. The CDR3 DNA reads TGTGCTAGCAGACCCCAAAGGGGAGGGAACACAGATACGCAGTATTTT. This sequence encodes CASRPQRGGNTDTQYF.

The chain recombines TRBV29-1 with TRBJ2-2; 8 bases line up with TRBD1. The CDR3 covers 14 residues. V lost 5 bases, J lost 4 bases, and 6 bases stayed unmatched. Germline-derived CDR1 and CDR2 are SQVTM and ANQGSEA. The CDR3 DNA reads TGCAGCGTTCCGGACAGGGATGGCACCGGGGAGCTGTTTTTT. This gives the protein CSVPDRDGTGELFF.

This clonotype appeared many times. Sequence at one end of the junction differs from germline and may be a read error. The chain employs TRBV14 and TRBJ2-5, with 7 bases identical to TRBD1. CDR3 length: 15 residues. Germline V gene lookup returns CDR1 SGHDN and CDR2 FVKESK. The CDR3 nucleotides read TGTGCCAGCAGCCCGAGGGGGACAGTTAAGGAGACCCAGTATTTC. Amino acids: CASSPRGTVKETQYF.

This clonotype was detected only once. The genes are TRBV2 and TRBJ1-4; a weak D match, TRBD1 (6 bases). This CDR3 is 15 amino acids long. Deletions cut 0 bases from V and 2 bases from J, with 7 bases between. Germline V lookup: CDR1 SNHLY, CDR2 FYNNEI. CDR3 in DNA: TGTGCCAGCAGTGAAGCAGGGGGGACTAATGAAAAACTGTTTTTT. Its protein is CASSEAGGTNEKLFF.

The genes are TRBV7-3 and TRBJ2-2; a possible D gene is TRBD2 (5 bases). The CDR3 has 12 residues. V shed 2 bases and J shed 7 bases, with 5 bases lying between them. CDR1 is SGHTA, CDR2 FQGTGA, per germline. The CDR3 loop is CASSLRGGELFF. The CDR3 DNA is TGTGCCAGCAGCTTACGGGGCGGGGAGCTGTTTTTT.

The table lists this clonotype with many counts. The CDR3 DNA sequence: TGTGCCAGCAGCGTAGAGTGGGGGATCCAAGAGACCCAGTACTTC. Translating gives CASSVEWGIQETQYF. J is TRBJ2-5 and V is TRBV9; TRBD1 or TRBD2 may be the D gene (5 bases each). CDR3 length equals 15 residues. Between the trimmed V and J ends, which lost 0 bases and 1 base, there was a span of 10 bases. The germline CDR1 and CDR2 sequences are SGDLS and YYNGEE.

In the case of this clonotype: In this CDR3 the conserved last residue, phenylalanine or tryptophan, is missing, so a read error is likely. The DNA is left out, because the CDR3 cannot be placed on it with certainty; the CDR3 is given as TCRdb lists it. V is TRBV10-3 and J is TRBJ2-5; the DNA was not compared with TRBD1, the D call given in the table. The germline gives CDR1 ENHRY, CDR2 SYGVKD. The CDR3 numbers 13 amino acids, ends counted. The CDR3: CAIMGVGQETQAH.

The chain joins TRBV4-3 to TRBJ2-3; 7 positions match TRBD2. Germline V CDR1 and CDR2: LGHNA, YSLEER. The CDR3 contains 16 residues. With V trimmed by 0 bases and J by 1 base, 4 bases remained unmatched. The CDR3 reads CASSQEGGSGTDTQYF. Written as DNA, the CDR3 is TGCGCCAGCAGCCAAGAGGGCGGGAGCGGCACAGATACGCAGTATTTT.

The table lists this clonotype with many counts. This chain links TRBV7-3 with TRBJ2-2; TRBD2 matches at 8 bases. The ends lost 5 bases at V and 10 bases at J; junction bases unmatched: 15. The CDR3 length is 16 residues. Germline V gene sequence: CDR1 SGHTA, CDR2 FQGTGA. The CDR3 region is CASSQSPGGTHAELFF. CDR3 nucleotides: TGTGCCAGCAGCCAAAGCCCGGGAGGGACCCACGCGGAGCTGTTTTTT. The entire variable domain, with the rest obtained from reference TRBV7-3 and TRBJ2-2, is as follows: GAGVSQTPSNKVTEKGKYVELRCDPISGHTALYWYRQSLGQGPEFLIYFQGTGAADDSGLPNDRFFAVRPEGSVSTLKIQRTERGDSAVYLCASSQSPGGTHAELFFGEGSRLTVL.

In its sample, this clonotype was seen many times. The chain employs TRBV3-1 and TRBJ2-6; unclear D gene. Trimming removed 2 bases from V and 0 bases from J, with 5 bases in between. The CDR3 runs to 15 residues. Per germline, CDR1 LGHDT and CDR2 YNNKEL (reference sequence). The CDR3 is CASSQYYSGANVLTF. CDR3 nucleotides: TGTGCCAGCAGCCAATACTACTCTGGGGCCAACGTCCTGACTTTC.

The J gene is TRBJ2-7, the V gene TRBV28, with 10 bases fitting TRBD1. The CDR3 spans 14 residues. From germline, CDR1 is MDHEN and CDR2 SYDVKM. V gave up 8 bases and J gave up 0 bases; unmatched junction bases: 4. The CDR3 region has the DNA TGTGCCAGCCAGGGGGACAGGGGCTCCTACGAGCAGTACTTC. Its protein product is CASQGDRGSYEQYF. The complete variable domain, with remaining parts taken from reference TRBV28 and TRBJ2-7, reads DVKVTQSSRYLVKRTGEKVFLECVQDMDHENMFWYRQDPGLGLRLIYFSYDVKMKEKGDIPEGYSVSREKKERFSLILESASTNQTSMYLCASQGDRGSYEQYFGPGTRLTVT.

This clonotype was seen many times. The chain uses TRBV10-2 and TRBJ2-7; 9 bases map to TRBD2. The CDR3 is made up of 15 amino acids. The trim removed 0 bases at V and 5 bases at J, leaving 5 bases unmatched. Germline CDR1 and CDR2: WSHSY and SAAADI. Written as DNA, the CDR3 is TGCGCCAGCAGTGAGTCGAAAGCGGGGGGAAACGAGCAGTACTTC. It encodes CASSESKAGGNEQYF.

In regard to this clonotype: One end of the junction is discordant with germline, which a read error may explain. The genes are TRBV9 and TRBJ2-5, with unresolved D. Germline-derived CDR1 and CDR2 are SGDLS and YYNGEE. This CDR3 contains 16 residues. CDR3 in amino acids: CASSVEGISRQETLYF. The CDR3 nucleotides are TGCGCCAGCAGCGTAGAAGGGATAAGTCGGCAAGAGACCCTGTACTTC.

This clonotype has a count of ten or more. Written as DNA, the CDR3 is TGCGCCAGCAGCCGGAACGGATTGAATCAGCCCCAGCATTTT. This sequence encodes CASSRNGLNQPQHF. V usage is TRBV4-1 and J usage is TRBJ1-5; unclear D gene. The V gene's germline CDR1 is MGHRA and CDR2 YSYEKL. The V gene lost 4 bases and the J gene lost 4 bases, with 11 bases spanning the gap. The CDR3 runs 14 residues.

This clonotype turned up a few times. This sequence joins TRBV9 and TRBJ1-6; tentatively, D is TRBD1 (6 bases). Germline lookup yields CDR1 SGDLS and CDR2 YYNGEE. V lost 4 bases and J 5 bases, leaving 13 bases between the germline ends. CDR3 size: 15 residues. CDR3 protein: CASSSTDRNNSPLHF. CDR3 nucleotide sequence: TGTGCCAGCAGCTCGACGGACAGAAATAATTCACCCCTCCACTTT.

V usage is TRBV19 and J usage is TRBJ2-7; TRBD2 agrees at 13 bases. The CDR3 spans 15 residues. V lost 5 bases and J lost 7; bases outside the gene matches: 8. Germline V gives CDR1 LNHDA, CDR2 SQIVND (reference sequence). Here the CDR3 reads CASSRGTSGVAEQYF. DNA of the CDR3: TGTGCCAGTAGTCGCGGGACTAGCGGGGTTGCGGAGCAGTACTTC.

The chain couples TRBV7-9 to TRBJ2-7; tentatively, D is TRBD1 (5 bases). V was trimmed by 3 bases and J by 11 bases, leaving 11 bases between them. This CDR3 comprises 11 residues. Germline assignment: CDR1 SEHNR and CDR2 FQNEAQ (reference sequence). The CDR3 loop is CASSLGRVEYF. The DNA for the CDR3 is TGTGCCAGCAGCTTGGGCAGGGTTGAGTACTTC.

The genes are TRBV12-3 or TRBV12-4 and TRBJ2-7, with 7 nucleotides matching TRBD1. The length of the CDR3 is 15 residues. The CDR3 region is CASSQTDRPPYEQYV. CDR3 in DNA: TGTGCCAGCAGTCAGACGGACAGGCCTCCCTACGAGCAATACGTC.

The chain is built from TRBV9 and TRBJ2-1; 7 bases line up with TRBD1. The V and J ends lost 3 bases and 13 bases, in that order; junction bases with no gene match: 10. Germline V gives CDR1 SGDLS, CDR2 YYNGEE. The CDR3 is 13 amino acids. The CDR3 region has the DNA TGTGCCAGCAGCGCGACGGGACAGACTGATCAGTTCTTC. This translates into CASSATGQTDQFF.

This clonotype was recorded a few times. The chain combines TRBV27 with TRBJ2-2; D gene ambiguous. Trimming shortened V by 4 bases and J by 0 bases, and 18 bases separated the two germline ends. The CDR3 is 18 residues long. Looked up from germline, CDR1 is MNHEY and CDR2 is SMNVEV (reference sequence). CDR3 in DNA: TGTGCCAGCAGTTCAAGCGACCACAGTTACGCGAACACCGGGGAGCTGTTTTTT. This gives the protein CASSSSDHSYANTGELFF.

This chain links TRBV6-1 with TRBJ1-5; 9 bases line up with TRBD1. After removal of 4 bases from V and 4 bases from J, the junction contained 2 bases not matched to a gene. Per the germline V gene, CDR1 is MNHNS and CDR2 is SASEGT. The CDR3 totals 14 residues. The chain's CDR3 is CASSGDRENQPQHF. The CDR3 DNA is TGTGCCAGCAGTGGGGACAGGGAGAATCAGCCCCAGCATTTT.

This clonotype was observed many times. V usage is TRBV7-8 and J usage is TRBJ2-1; TRBD2 matches at 14 bases. V dropped 0 bases and J dropped 5; count of bases not matched to a gene: 6. This CDR3 region has 18 residues. Germline CDR1 SGHVS, CDR2 FQNEAQ. This chain's CDR3 is CASSLAGWGLAGDNEQFF. The CDR3 DNA follows: TGTGCCAGCAGCTTAGCGGGGTGGGGACTAGCGGGAGACAATGAGCAGTTCTTC.